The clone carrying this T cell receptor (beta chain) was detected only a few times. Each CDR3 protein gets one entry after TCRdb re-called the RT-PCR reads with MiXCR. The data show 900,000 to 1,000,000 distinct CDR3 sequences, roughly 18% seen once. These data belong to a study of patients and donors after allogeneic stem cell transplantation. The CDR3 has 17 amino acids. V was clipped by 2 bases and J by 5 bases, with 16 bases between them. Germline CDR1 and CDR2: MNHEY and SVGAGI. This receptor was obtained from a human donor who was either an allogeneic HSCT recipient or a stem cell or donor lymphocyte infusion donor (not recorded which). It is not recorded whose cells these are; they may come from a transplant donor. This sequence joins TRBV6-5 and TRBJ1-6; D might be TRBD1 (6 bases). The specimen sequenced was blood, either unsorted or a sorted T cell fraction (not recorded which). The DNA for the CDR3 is TGTGCCAGCAGTTACAAACAGGGATCTGGGGATAATTCACCCCTCCACTTT. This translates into CASSYKQGSGDNSPLHF.